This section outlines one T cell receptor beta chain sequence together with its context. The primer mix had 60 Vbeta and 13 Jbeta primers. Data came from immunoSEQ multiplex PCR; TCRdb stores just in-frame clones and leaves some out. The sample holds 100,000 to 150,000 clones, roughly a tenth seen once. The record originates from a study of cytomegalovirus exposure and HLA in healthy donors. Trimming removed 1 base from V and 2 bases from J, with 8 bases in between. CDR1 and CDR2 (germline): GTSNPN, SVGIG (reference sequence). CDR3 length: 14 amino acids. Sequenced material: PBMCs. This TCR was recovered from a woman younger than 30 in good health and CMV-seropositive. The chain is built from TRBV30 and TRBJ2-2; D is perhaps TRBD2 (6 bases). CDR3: CAWSAGVNTGELFF. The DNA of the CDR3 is TGTGCCTGGAGTGCGGGGGTCAACACCGGGGAGCTGTTTTTT.